A selection of T cell receptor beta chains follows, all from one sample in a study of T cells in Graves' hyperthyroidism and ophthalmopathy. TCRdb re-called the multiplex PCR reads with MiXCR, one entry per CDR3 protein. Altogether hundreds of thousands of distinct CDR3 sequences are present, roughly 46% being singletons, with the ten largest covering about 7.7%. The sequencing sample was made of peripheral blood or thyroid tissue (not recorded which). These receptors all come from an adult man with Graves' disease, either hyperthyroidism or ophthalmopathy (not recorded which). The conserved cysteine and the conserved F or W are not part of the CDR3 here. Some rows mark clone size as missing; the rest say once, few, many or name a class of expanded clone.

j_call clone_size v_call cdr3_aa
TRBJ1-2 . TRBV29-1 SAGQGTYGYT
TRBJ1-1 . TRBV24-1 ATTWDTEAF
TRBJ1-4 . TRBV20-1 SARGTSGEKLF
TRBJ2-7 many TRBV29-1 SVVSTSGRNEQY
TRBJ1-5 . TRBV6-5 ASRWDVSQPQH
TRBJ2-5 . TRBV20-1 SAFPGGETQY
TRBJ2-5 few TRBV3-1 ASSQGTHQETQY
TRBJ1-6 . TRBV2 ASSYVPGSDHSPLH
TRBJ2-2 . TRBV5-1 ASSPLDGNTGELF
TRBJ1-3 . TRBV12-3/TRBV12-4 ASSLVPGLGNTIY
TRBJ1-2 few TRBV9 ASSLVGQPYGYT
TRBJ2-7 few TRBV20-1 SARAVVEIDEQY
TRBJ1-6 . TRBV6-5 ASSYLGGRGGPLH
TRBJ1-1 . TRBV9 ASSPRDYTEAF
TRBJ1-2 many TRBV6-5 ASSYSGPTAYGYT
TRBJ1-1 many TRBV29-1 SVLPGQPMNTEAF
TRBJ1-1 once TRBV7-6 ASSYTQGASTEAF
TRBJ2-5 . TRBV7-2 ASSPFPGLAGEVRETQY
TRBJ1-4 once TRBV5-1 ASSSGTAINEKLF
TRBJ1-2 many TRBV29-1 SGGGEGANGYT
TRBJ1-2 . TRBV7-9 ASTPTRGYT
TRBJ1-5 . TRBV19 ASSPLIGDRAQPQH
TRBJ2-2 . TRBV6-5 ASSYLQGRELF
TRBJ1-1 . TRBV2 ASTRTGDTRNTEAF
TRBJ1-1 . TRBV7-9 ASSFGTGLHVNTEAF
TRBJ2-7 few TRBV7-2 ASSFGAQLQYEQY
TRBJ1-2 . TRBV7-2 ASSLSGRVGYGYT
TRBJ1-1 . TRBV7-8 ASSQGQGAPKAF
TRBJ1-1 . TRBV7-9 ASSPARGEAF
TRBJ2-7 . TRBV10-3 AISESTAGEQY
TRBJ2-5 few TRBV20-1 SARPIAGAQETQY
TRBJ2-7 . TRBV6-2/TRBV6-3 ASSYRTLMGYEQY
TRBJ2-5 . TRBV19 DTLSGGQETQY
TRBJ1-5 many TRBV9 ASSVDLLGPQH
TRBJ1-2 . TRBV12-3/TRBV12-4 ASSDDRDRDYGYT
TRBJ1-5 many TRBV6-5 ASNDRGNQPQH
TRBJ1-1 . TRBV27 ASSIQGGYTEAF
TRBJ2-7 . TRBV29-1 SVCPGQGSYEQY
TRBJ1-1 . TRBV10-1 ASGESGTPNTEAF
TRBJ1-2 many TRBV4-1 ASSQRTGYGYT
TRBJ1-1 . TRBV7-2 ASSLIVRGEAF
TRBJ2-7 once TRBV7-8 ASSLDPGGTYEQY
TRBJ2-5 . TRBV24-1 APGTDRETQY
TRBJ1-6 many TRBV7-9 ASSFGGVDSPLH
TRBJ1-1 many TRBV24-1 ATSDLKSEAF
TRBJ2-2 . TRBV10-3 AISNMREDTGELF
TRBJ1-1 . TRBV7-8 ANQPVGGTEAF